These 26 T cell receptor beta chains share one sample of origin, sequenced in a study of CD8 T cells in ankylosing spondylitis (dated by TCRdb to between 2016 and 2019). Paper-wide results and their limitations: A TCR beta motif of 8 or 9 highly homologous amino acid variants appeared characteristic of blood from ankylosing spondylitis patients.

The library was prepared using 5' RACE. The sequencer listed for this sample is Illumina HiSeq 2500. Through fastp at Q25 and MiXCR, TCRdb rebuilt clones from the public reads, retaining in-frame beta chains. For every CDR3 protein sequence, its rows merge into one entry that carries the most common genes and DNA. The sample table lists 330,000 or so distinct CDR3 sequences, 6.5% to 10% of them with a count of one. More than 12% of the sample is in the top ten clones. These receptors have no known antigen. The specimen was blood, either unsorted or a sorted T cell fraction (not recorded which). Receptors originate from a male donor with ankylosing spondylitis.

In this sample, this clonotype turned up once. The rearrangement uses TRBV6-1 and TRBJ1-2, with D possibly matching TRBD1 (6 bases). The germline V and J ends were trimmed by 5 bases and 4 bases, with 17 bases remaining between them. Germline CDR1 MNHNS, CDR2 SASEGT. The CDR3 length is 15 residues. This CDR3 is CASSKARGASYGYTF. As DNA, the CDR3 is TGTGCCAGCAGTAAGGCGAGGGGGGCCTCCTATGGCTACACCTTC.

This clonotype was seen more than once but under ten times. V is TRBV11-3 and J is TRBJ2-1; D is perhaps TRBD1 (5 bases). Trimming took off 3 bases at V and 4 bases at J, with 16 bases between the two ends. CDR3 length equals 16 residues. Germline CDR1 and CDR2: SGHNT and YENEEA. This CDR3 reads CASSFQDTDFYNEQFF. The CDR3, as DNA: TGTGCCAGCAGCTTCCAGGACACCGACTTTTACAATGAGCAGTTCTTC. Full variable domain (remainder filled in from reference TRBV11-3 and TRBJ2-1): EAGVVQSPRYKIIEKKQPVAFWCNPISGHNTLYWYLQNLGQGPELLIRYENEEAVDDSQLPKDRFSAERLKGVDSTLKIQPAELGDSAVYLCASSFQDTDFYNEQFFGPGTRLTVL.

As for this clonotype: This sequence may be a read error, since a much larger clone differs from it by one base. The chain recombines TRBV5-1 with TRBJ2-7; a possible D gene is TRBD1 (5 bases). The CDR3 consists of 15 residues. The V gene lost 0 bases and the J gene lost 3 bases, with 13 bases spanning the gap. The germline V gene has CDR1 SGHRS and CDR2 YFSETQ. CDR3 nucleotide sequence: TGCGCCAGCAGCTTGGTGGCCGGACACTTCTACGAGCAGTACTTC. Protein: CASSLVAGHFYEQYF.

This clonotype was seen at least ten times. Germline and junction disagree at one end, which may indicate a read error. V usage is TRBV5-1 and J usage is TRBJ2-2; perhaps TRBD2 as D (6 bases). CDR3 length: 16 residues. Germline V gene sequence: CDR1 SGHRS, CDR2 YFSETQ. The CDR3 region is CASSLGGLANTGELFF. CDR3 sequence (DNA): TGTGCCAGCAGTCTGGGAGGTTTAGCGAACACCGGGGAGCTGTTTTTT.

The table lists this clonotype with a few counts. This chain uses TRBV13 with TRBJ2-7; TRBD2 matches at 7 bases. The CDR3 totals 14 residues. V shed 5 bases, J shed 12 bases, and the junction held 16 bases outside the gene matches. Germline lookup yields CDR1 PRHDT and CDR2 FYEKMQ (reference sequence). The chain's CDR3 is CASSHGASGFVAYF. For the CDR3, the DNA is TGTGCCAGCAGCCATGGGGCTAGCGGATTTGTGGCGTACTTC.

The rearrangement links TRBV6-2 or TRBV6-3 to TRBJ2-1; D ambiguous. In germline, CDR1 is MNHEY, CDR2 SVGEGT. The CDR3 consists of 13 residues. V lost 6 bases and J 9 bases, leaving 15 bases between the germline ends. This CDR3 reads CASSTPAVGEQFF. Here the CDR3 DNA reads TGTGCCAGCAGCACGCCGGCGGTTGGTGAGCAGTTCTTC.

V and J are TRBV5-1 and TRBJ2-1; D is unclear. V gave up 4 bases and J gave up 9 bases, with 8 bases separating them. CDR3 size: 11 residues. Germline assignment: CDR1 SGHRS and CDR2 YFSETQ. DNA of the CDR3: TGCGCCAGCAGCACCCAAGTTGAGCAGTTCTTC. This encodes CASSTQVEQFF.

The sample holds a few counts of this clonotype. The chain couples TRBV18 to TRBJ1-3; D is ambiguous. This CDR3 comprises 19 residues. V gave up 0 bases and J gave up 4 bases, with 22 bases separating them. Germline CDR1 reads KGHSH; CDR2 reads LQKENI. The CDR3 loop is CASSPPPHWLGEAGNTIYF. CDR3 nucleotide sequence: TGTGCCAGCTCACCACCCCCACACTGGCTTGGTGAGGCGGGAAACACCATATATTTT.

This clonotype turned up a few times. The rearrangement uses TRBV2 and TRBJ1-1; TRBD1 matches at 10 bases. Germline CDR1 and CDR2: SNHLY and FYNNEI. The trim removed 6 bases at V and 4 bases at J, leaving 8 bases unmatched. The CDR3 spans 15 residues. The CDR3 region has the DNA TGTGCCAGCAGCGCCGGGACAGGGGCGGGCACTGAAGCTTTCTTT. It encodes CASSAGTGAGTEAFF.

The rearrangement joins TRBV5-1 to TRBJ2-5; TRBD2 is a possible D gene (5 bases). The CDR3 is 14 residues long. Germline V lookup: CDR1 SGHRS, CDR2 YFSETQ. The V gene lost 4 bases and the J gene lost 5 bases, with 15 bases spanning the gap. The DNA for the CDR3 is TGCGCCAGCAGCGAGGGATTCCTCGGTGAGACCCAGTACTTC. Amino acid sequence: CASSEGFLGETQYF.

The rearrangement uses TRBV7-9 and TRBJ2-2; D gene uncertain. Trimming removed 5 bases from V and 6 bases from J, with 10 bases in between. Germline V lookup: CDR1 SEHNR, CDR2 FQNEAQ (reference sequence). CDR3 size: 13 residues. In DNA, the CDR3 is TGTGCCAGCAGCGATCGACTGTCCGGGGAGCTGTTTTTT. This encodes CASSDRLSGELFF.

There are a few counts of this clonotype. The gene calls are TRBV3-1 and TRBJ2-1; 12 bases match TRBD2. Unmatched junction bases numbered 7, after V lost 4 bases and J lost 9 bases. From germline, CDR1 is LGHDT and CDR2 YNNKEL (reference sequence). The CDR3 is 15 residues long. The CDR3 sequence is CASSPLAGGSGEQFF. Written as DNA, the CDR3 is TGTGCCAGCAGCCCGCTAGCGGGAGGGTCGGGTGAGCAGTTCTTC.

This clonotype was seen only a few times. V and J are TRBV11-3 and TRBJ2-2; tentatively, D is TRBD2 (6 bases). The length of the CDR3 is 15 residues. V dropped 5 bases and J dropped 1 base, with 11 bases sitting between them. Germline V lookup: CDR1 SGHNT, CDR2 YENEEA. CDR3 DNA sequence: TGTGCCAGCAGCCGGAGGGCTGGGAACACCGGGGAGCTGTTTTTT. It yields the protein CASSRRAGNTGELFF. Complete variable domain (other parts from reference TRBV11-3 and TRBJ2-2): EAGVVQSPRYKIIEKKQPVAFWCNPISGHNTLYWYLQNLGQGPELLIRYENEEAVDDSQLPKDRFSAERLKGVDSTLKIQPAELGDSAVYLCASSRRAGNTGELFFGEGSRLTVL.

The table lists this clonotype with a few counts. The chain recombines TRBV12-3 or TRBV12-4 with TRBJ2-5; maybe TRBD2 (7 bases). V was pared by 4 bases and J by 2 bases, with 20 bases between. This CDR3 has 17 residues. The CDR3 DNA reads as TGTGCCAGCAGTTGGGGAGGGGGGGCGCTCCGGCAAGAGACCCAGTACTTC. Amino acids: CASSWGGGALRQETQYF.

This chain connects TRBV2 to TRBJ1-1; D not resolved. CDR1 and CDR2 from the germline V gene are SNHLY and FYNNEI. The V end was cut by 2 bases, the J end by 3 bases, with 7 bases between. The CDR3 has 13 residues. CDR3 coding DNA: TGTGCCAGCAGTGAACAGACGGACACTGAAGCTTTCTTT. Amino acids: CASSEQTDTEAFF.

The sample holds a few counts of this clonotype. This chain's CDR3 is CSVTKLRDRAYEQYF. The DNA for the CDR3 is TGCAGCGTGACCAAGCTCCGGGACAGGGCTTACGAGCAGTACTTC. The V call is TRBV29-1, the J call TRBJ2-7, with 9 bases matching TRBD1. The V gene end was trimmed by 6 bases and the J gene end by 4 bases; junction bases not matched to a gene: 13. CDR1 and CDR2 from the germline V gene are SQVTM and ANQGSEA. The CDR3 sequence is 15 residues long.

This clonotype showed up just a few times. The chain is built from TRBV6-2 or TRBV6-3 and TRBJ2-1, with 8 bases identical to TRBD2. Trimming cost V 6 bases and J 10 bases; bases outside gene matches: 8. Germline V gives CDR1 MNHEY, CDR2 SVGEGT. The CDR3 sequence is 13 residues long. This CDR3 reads CASRPGGGREQFF. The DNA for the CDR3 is TGTGCCAGCAGGCCCGGGGGGGGGCGGGAGCAGTTCTTC.

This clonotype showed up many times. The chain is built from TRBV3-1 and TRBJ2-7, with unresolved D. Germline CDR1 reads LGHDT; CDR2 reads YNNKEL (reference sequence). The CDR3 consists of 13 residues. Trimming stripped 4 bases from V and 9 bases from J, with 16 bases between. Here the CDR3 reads CASSRAKGSGQYF. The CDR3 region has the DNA TGTGCCAGCAGCCGAGCTAAAGGTTCAGGGCAGTACTTC.

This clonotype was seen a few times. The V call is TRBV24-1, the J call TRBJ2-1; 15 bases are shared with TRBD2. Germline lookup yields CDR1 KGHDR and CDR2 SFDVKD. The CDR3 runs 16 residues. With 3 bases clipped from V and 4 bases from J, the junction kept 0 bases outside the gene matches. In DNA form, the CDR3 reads TGTGCCACCAGTGATGGGACTAGCGGGAGGTACAATGAGCAGTTCTTC. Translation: CATSDGTSGRYNEQFF.

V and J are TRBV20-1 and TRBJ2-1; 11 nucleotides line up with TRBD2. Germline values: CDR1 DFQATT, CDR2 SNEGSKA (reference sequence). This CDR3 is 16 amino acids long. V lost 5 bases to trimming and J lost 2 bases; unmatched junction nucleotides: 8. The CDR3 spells CSADHTSGRTYNEQFF. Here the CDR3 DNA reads TGCAGTGCTGACCACACTAGCGGGAGAACCTACAATGAGCAGTTCTTC.

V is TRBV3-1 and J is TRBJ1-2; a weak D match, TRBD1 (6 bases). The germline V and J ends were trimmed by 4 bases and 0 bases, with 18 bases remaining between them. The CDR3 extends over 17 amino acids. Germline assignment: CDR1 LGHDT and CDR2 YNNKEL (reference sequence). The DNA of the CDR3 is TGTGCCAGCAGCCGGCGCCCCAGACAGGTTACTAACTATGGCTACACCTTC. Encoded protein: CASSRRPRQVTNYGYTF.

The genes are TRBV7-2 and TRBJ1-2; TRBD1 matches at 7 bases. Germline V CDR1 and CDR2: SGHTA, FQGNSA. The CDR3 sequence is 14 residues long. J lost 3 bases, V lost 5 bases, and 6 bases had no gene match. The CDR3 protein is CASSPGTEYYGYTF. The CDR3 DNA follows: TGTGCCAGCAGCCCCGGGACAGAATACTATGGCTACACCTTC.

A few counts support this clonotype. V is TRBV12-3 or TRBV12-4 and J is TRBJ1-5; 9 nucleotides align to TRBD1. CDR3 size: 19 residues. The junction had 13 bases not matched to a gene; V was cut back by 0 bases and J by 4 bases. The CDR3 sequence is CASSLAAGTGSVGNQPQHF. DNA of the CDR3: TGTGCCAGCAGTTTAGCGGCCGGGACAGGGAGCGTTGGAAATCAGCCCCAGCATTTT.

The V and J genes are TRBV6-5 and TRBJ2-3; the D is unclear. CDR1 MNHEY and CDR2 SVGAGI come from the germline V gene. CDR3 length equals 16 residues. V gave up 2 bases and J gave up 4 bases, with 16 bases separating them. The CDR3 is CASSYTAMLYPDTQYF. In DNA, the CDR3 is TGTGCCAGCAGTTACACGGCAATGCTATACCCAGATACGCAGTATTTT.

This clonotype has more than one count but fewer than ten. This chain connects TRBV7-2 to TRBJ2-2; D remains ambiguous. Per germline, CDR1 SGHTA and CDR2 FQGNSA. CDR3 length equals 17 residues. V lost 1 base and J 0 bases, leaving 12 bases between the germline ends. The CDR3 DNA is TGTGCCAGCAGCTTAGTGTCAGGTCCCCCGAACACCGGGGAGCTGTTTTTT. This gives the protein CASSLVSGPPNTGELFF.

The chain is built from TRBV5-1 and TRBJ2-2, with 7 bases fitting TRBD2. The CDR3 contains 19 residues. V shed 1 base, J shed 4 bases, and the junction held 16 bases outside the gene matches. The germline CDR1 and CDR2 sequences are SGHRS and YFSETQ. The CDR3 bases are TGCGCCAGCAGCTTGTGGGGCTCCGGCGGGAGAGCAGTCACCGGGGAGCTGTTTTTT. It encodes CASSLWGSGGRAVTGELFF.